These T cell receptor beta chains were read from a single sample in a study of T cell repertoires in cytomegalovirus infection. TCRdb used MiXCR to reprocess the reads, holding one entry per CDR3 protein. The data hold hundreds of thousands of distinct CDR3 sequences, with 15% to 20% observed a single time. The sequencing input was PBMCs. Every receptor here comes from a human donor in good health (CMV status not recorded). Some clones in this sample may be carry-over from other donors' samples. The conserved cysteine and the conserved F or W are not part of the CDR3 here.

V gene: TRBV7-9
J gene: TRBJ2-7
CDR3 protein: ASSPDPNAGTVTYEQY

V gene: TRBV4-3
J gene: TRBJ2-3
CDR3 protein: ASSRGLAGEGDTQY

V gene: TRBV6-1
J gene: TRBJ2-3
CDR3 protein: ASSDLGSLAGTTDTQY

V gene: TRBV7-2
J gene: TRBJ2-3
CDR3 protein: ASSSQTTDTQY

V gene: TRBV7-2
J gene: TRBJ1-2
CDR3 protein: ASSFLWQDYGYT

V gene: TRBV6-2/TRBV6-3
J gene: TRBJ2-7
CDR3 protein: ASSYYTGDSYEQY

V gene: TRBV4-1
J gene: TRBJ1-2
CDR3 protein: ASSQENGVGYGYT

V gene: TRBV5-1
J gene: TRBJ1-5
CDR3 protein: ASSFTGVDQPQH

V gene: TRBV7-9
J gene: TRBJ2-3
CDR3 protein: ASSSLLADTQY

V gene: TRBV19
J gene: TRBJ2-1
CDR3 protein: ASSIPGPQF

V gene: TRBV12-3/TRBV12-4
J gene: TRBJ2-7
CDR3 protein: ASSLSAGAMREQY

V gene: TRBV20-1
J gene: TRBJ2-7
CDR3 protein: SARDHWRLGGEQY

V gene: TRBV12-3/TRBV12-4
J gene: TRBJ2-2
CDR3 protein: ASSGGELF

V gene: TRBV7-9
J gene: TRBJ1-6
CDR3 protein: ASSLWQGRSGSPLH

V gene: TRBV20-1
J gene: TRBJ2-2
CDR3 protein: SARRREGDTGELF

V gene: TRBV19
J gene: TRBJ2-3
CDR3 protein: ASKSAVIPDTQY

V gene: TRBV6-5
J gene: TRBJ1-2
CDR3 protein: ASSSEDRVYGYT

V gene: TRBV7-2
J gene: TRBJ2-5
CDR3 protein: ASSPRSEETQY

V gene: TRBV2
J gene: TRBJ2-7
CDR3 protein: ASSKGSFQASYEQY

V gene: TRBV20-1
J gene: TRBJ2-3
CDR3 protein: SARHSGGAGDTQY

V gene: TRBV27
J gene: TRBJ2-7
CDR3 protein: ASRTGLAGSYYEQY

V gene: TRBV7-6
J gene: TRBJ1-4
CDR3 protein: ASSFLAQLDEKLF

V gene: TRBV4-3
J gene: TRBJ2-1
CDR3 protein: ASSHLRGGADEQF

V gene: TRBV6-6
J gene: TRBJ1-1
CDR3 protein: ASSLVTGNTEAF

V gene: TRBV7-9
J gene: TRBJ2-2
CDR3 protein: ASSFGGGARTGELF

V gene: TRBV7-2
J gene: TRBJ2-5
CDR3 protein: ASSYIDRGFWETQY

V gene: TRBV3-1
J gene: TRBJ1-5
CDR3 protein: ASSQTGGLEPQH

V gene: TRBV4-1
J gene: TRBJ1-5
CDR3 protein: ASSQGRARGNQPQH

V gene: TRBV7-2
J gene: TRBJ1-1
CDR3 protein: ASSSQGWGNTEAF

V gene: TRBV7-2
J gene: TRBJ2-4
CDR3 protein: ASSSTGGVRNIQY

V gene: TRBV7-2
J gene: TRBJ2-3
CDR3 protein: ASSLRSGGGNTDTQY

V gene: TRBV27
J gene: TRBJ1-5
CDR3 protein: ASSLRGQPMVRQPQH

V gene: TRBV28
J gene: TRBJ2-7
CDR3 protein: ASSTVTGGISYEQY

V gene: TRBV5-5
J gene: TRBJ2-2
CDR3 protein: ASSPGQGIGKNTGELF

V gene: TRBV12-3/TRBV12-4
J gene: TRBJ1-4
CDR3 protein: ASSHGQGQAGEKLF

V gene: TRBV7-9
J gene: TRBJ2-5
CDR3 protein: ASSWPGTEQETQY

V gene: TRBV13
J gene: TRBJ2-7
CDR3 protein: ASSAPGQANYEQY

V gene: TRBV12-3/TRBV12-4
J gene: TRBJ2-3
CDR3 protein: ASSLGRSTDTQY

V gene: TRBV7-9
J gene: TRBJ1-2
CDR3 protein: ASSFETGAYGYT

V gene: TRBV29-1
J gene: TRBJ1-3
CDR3 protein: SVATVGRSGNTIY

V gene: TRBV6-6
J gene: TRBJ1-1
CDR3 protein: ASRFPGEAF

V gene: TRBV7-2
J gene: TRBJ2-6
CDR3 protein: ASSFAGANVLT

V gene: TRBV15
J gene: TRBJ2-5
CDR3 protein: ATSPGGGWQETQY

V gene: TRBV27
J gene: TRBJ1-2
CDR3 protein: ASRSAGYGYT

V gene: TRBV10-3
J gene: TRBJ1-2
CDR3 protein: AISELGYGYT

V gene: TRBV9
J gene: TRBJ1-4
CDR3 protein: ASSPGAYVGNVKLF

V gene: TRBV10-3
J gene: TRBJ1-1
CDR3 protein: AIINRVNTEAF

V gene: TRBV19
J gene: TRBJ1-4
CDR3 protein: ASSIGHPPTNEKLF